The TCR beta chain described here comes from a study of early T cells in non-severe SARS-CoV-2 infection. Study findings and constraints: Anti-spike CD8 responses were favored in VDJdb matching, and private and CD4 specificities were missed.

This clonotype was seen a few times. As yet, its antigen is unknown. Individual cDNA molecules were tagged with unique molecular identifiers. From the 5' RACE reads, TCRdb called clonotypes with MiXCR, one entry per CDR3 protein. The sample lists tens of thousands of distinct CDR3 sequences, approximately 15% occurring once. This CDR3 region has 14 residues. Germline V gene lookup returns CDR1 LNHNV and CDR2 YYDKDF (reference sequence). V lost 11 bases to trimming and J lost 3 bases; unmatched junction nucleotides: 6. J is TRBJ2-1 and V is TRBV15, with TRBD2 matching over 11 bases. The source of this sequence is an adult who was a healthcare worker with PCR-confirmed SARS-CoV-2 infection or an uninfected control (not recorded which). The sequenced sample consisted of whole blood. DNA for the CDR3: TGTGCCTCTCAGACTAGCGGGAACTACAATGAGCAGTTCTTC. Translation: CASQTSGNYNEQFF.